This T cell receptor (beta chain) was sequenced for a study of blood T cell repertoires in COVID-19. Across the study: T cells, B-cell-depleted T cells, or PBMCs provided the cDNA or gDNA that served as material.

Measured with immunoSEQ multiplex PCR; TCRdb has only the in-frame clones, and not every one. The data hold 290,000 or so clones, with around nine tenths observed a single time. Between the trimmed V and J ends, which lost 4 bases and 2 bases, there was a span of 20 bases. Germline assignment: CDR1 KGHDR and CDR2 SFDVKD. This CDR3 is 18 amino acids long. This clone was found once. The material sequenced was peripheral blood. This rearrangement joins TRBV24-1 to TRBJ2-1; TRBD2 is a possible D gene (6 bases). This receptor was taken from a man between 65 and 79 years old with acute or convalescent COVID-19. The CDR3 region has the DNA TGTGCCACCAGTGACCACTCCTCGGGGGAATTCCCCTACAATGAGCAGTTCTTC. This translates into CATSDHSSGEFPYNEQFF.